This is a list of T cell receptor beta chains from one sample in a study of beta chain features in type 1 diabetes. Data came from immunoSEQ multiplex PCR; TCRdb stores just in-frame clones and leaves some out. The data hold about 400,000 clones, with roughly 12% observed a single time. Sequencing was done on a sample of naive CD4+ T cells from blood. The receptors originated from a man aged 18 to 29 in good health. Both conserved end residues are part of each CDR3. A D gene is named only where the DNA matches it firmly. Not all rows give a size; the values are once, few, many and, for expanded clones, a class.

v_gene	abundance	d_gene	j_gene	CDR3aa	CDR3nt
TRBV10-3	few	TRBD1	TRBJ2-3	CAISDTTGGSTDTQYF	TGTGCCATCAGTGACACGACAGGGGGTAGCACAGATACGCAGTATTTT
TRBV27	few	TRBD2	TRBJ2-5	CASSREGETQYF	TGTGCCAGCAGTCGGGAGGGAGAGACCCAGTACTTC
TRBV5-4	few	TRBD1	TRBJ2-7	CASREKQGYEQYF	TGTGCCAGCAGGGAGAAACAGGGGTACGAGCAGTACTTC
TRBV13	NA	NA	TRBJ2-7	CASSPSGTSQYF	TGTGCCAGCAGCCCTAGTGGTACTTCGCAGTACTTC
TRBV28	few	TRBD1	TRBJ2-5	CASSLSDRGGGTQYF	TGTGCCAGCAGTTTATCCGACAGGGGTGGCGGGACCCAGTACTTC
TRBV9	few	NA	TRBJ2-3	CASSVTGTDTQYF	TGTGCCAGCAGCGTGACAGGAACAGATACGCAGTATTTT
TRBV5-6	NA	NA	TRBJ2-6	CASSEAAGANVLTF	TGTGCCAGCAGCGAGGCGGCTGGGGCCAACGTCCTGACTTTC
TRBV5-1	NA	TRBD2	TRBJ2-3	CASSPLAGLSTDTQYF	TGCGCCAGCAGCCCTCTAGCGGGATTGAGCACAGATACGCAGTATTTT
TRBV7-8	NA	TRBD1	TRBJ1-5	CASSPGGRVSDQPQHF	TGTGCCAGCAGCCCAGGGGGGAGAGTAAGTGATCAGCCCCAGCATTTT
TRBV7-8	NA	NA	TRBJ2-3	CASTAWARGMGTDTQYF	TGTGCCAGCACCGCGTGGGCCCGGGGTATGGGCACAGATACGCAGTATTTT
TRBV4-2	NA	NA	TRBJ1-2	CASSWRDADYGYTF	TGTGCCAGCAGCTGGAGGGACGCTGACTATGGCTACACCTTC
TRBV4-1	NA	NA	TRBJ2-7	CASSQGRGGLAYEQYF	TGCGCCAGCAGCCAAGGAAGGGGGGGTTTAGCTTACGAGCAGTACTTC
TRBV5-4	NA	NA	TRBJ1-1	CASSPKGQADTEAFF	TGTGCCAGCAGCCCAAAGGGGCAGGCGGACACTGAAGCTTTCTTT
TRBV5-1	NA	TRBD2	TRBJ2-1	CASWVAGVNEQFF	TGCGCCAGCTGGGTAGCGGGGGTTAATGAGCAGTTCTTC
TRBV19	few	TRBD1	TRBJ1-6	CASSPQGQGNSPLHF	TGTGCCAGTAGCCCCCAGGGACAGGGGAATTCACCCCTCCACTTT
TRBV7-2	few	TRBD1	TRBJ1-5	CASSLVSIQGRLHF	TGTGCCAGCAGCTTAGTCTCGATACAGGGGCGGTTACATTTT
TRBV19	few	TRBD2	TRBJ2-7	CASSTGTSTYEQYF	TGTGCCAGTAGTACCGGGACTAGTACCTACGAGCAGTACTTC
TRBV7-6	NA	NA	TRBJ1-2	CASKRFDYGYTF	TGTGCCAGCAAGAGGTTTGACTATGGCTACACCTTC
TRBV15	NA	NA	TRBJ1-2	CATSRAGQGQGYTF	TGTGCCACCAGCAGAGCCGGGCAGGGCCAGGGCTACACCTTC
TRBV7-3	NA	NA	TRBJ2-3	CASRAVADTQYF	TGTGCCAGCAGGGCCGTCGCAGATACGCAGTATTTT
TRBV30	few	NA	TRBJ2-1	CAWRLGVAWSEQFF	TGTGCCTGGAGATTAGGGGTTGCGTGGTCTGAGCAGTTCTTC
TRBV30	few	NA	TRBJ1-2	CAWSAHYDRSINYGYTF	TGTGCCTGGAGTGCCCACTACGACAGGTCTATTAACTATGGCTACACCTTC
TRBV5-1	few	NA	TRBJ2-1	CASSLAGAGNYNEQFF	TGCGCCAGCAGCTTGGCCGGCGCGGGCAACTACAATGAGCAGTTCTTC
TRBV2	NA	TRBD1	TRBJ2-7	CASIQGGTGTYEQYF	TGTGCCAGCATCCAAGGGGGGACAGGGACCTACGAGCAGTACTTC
TRBV30	NA	TRBD1	TRBJ1-1	CAWSVQGARAFF	TGTGCCTGGAGTGTACAGGGGGCGCGGGCTTTCTTT
TRBV30	few	NA	TRBJ2-5	CAWSVARETQYF	TGTGCCTGGAGTGTTGCGAGAGAGACCCAGTACTTC
TRBV7-3	few	NA	TRBJ2-3	CASSLGGTDTQYF	TGTGCCAGCAGCTTGGGGGGTACAGATACGCAGTATTTT
TRBV5-4	NA	TRBD1	TRBJ2-3	CASSWDSGTDTQYF	TGTGCCAGCAGCTGGGACAGCGGCACAGATACGCAGTATTTT
TRBV19	few	TRBD2	TRBJ2-2	CASSNLAGGAGELFF	TGTGCCAGTAGTAATCTAGCGGGAGGGGCCGGGGAGCTGTTTTTT
TRBV29-1	few	TRBD1	TRBJ2-5	CSVSTGGETQYF	TGCAGCGTTTCTACAGGGGGCGAGACCCAGTACTTC
TRBV29-1	many	NA	TRBJ2-2	CSVARLVGGELFF	TGCAGCGTTGCCAGGCTTGTCGGCGGGGAGCTGTTTTTT
TRBV28	few	NA	TRBJ1-2	CASSDRLYTF	TGTGCCAGCAGCGACAGGCTCTACACCTTC
TRBV28	NA	TRBD1	TRBJ1-2	CASSRTTGDGYTF	TGTGCCAGCAGTCGAACTACAGGGGATGGCTACACCTTC
TRBV14	few	NA	TRBJ1-6	CASSQGGGRSPLHF	TGTGCCAGCAGCCAAGGGGGAGGGAGATCACCCCTCCACTTT
TRBV7-2	NA	NA	TRBJ2-3	CAVVRGGTDTQYF	TGTGCCGTCGTGCGGGGAGGCACAGATACGCAGTATTTT
TRBV6-5	few	NA	TRBJ1-2	CATDSRAYGYTF	TGTGCCACAGACTCTCGAGCGTATGGCTACACCTTC
TRBV19	NA	TRBD2	TRBJ2-2	CASSSSGSLTGELFF	TGTGCCAGTAGTAGTAGCGGGTCACTCACCGGGGAGCTGTTTTTT
TRBV28	NA	NA	TRBJ2-3	CASSLAGSPTDTQYF	TGTGCCAGCAGTTTAGCGGGATCACCCACAGATACGCAGTATTTT
TRBV28	few	NA	TRBJ2-4	CASSAAGASINIQYF	TGTGCCAGCAGTGCTGCAGGGGCGTCTATAAACATTCAGTACTTC
TRBV9	NA	NA	TRBJ2-1	CASSVALTEQFF	TGTGCCAGCAGCGTAGCCCTAACCGAGCAGTTCTTC
TRBV7-2	NA	NA	TRBJ1-1	CASSPHGGMNTEAFF	TGTGCCAGCAGCCCGCACGGGGGAATGAACACTGAAGCTTTCTTT
TRBV5-1	few	NA	TRBJ1-1	CASSLSGQLAFF	TGCGCCAGCAGCCTAAGCGGACAGTTAGCTTTCTTT
TRBV28	few	TRBD1	TRBJ1-1	CASQTFGEGATEAFF	TGTGCCAGCCAAACTTTCGGCGAGGGGGCCACTGAAGCTTTCTTT